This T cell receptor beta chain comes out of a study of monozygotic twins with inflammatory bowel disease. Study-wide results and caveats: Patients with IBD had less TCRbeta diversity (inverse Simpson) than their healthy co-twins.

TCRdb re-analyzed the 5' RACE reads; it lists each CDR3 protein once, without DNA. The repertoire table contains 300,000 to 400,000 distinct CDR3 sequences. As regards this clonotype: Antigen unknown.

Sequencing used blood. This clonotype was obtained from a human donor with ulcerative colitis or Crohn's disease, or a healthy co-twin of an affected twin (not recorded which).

This CDR3 is CASSTTSGTNEQYF. V usage is TRBV7-2 and J usage is TRBJ2-7; without DNA, the TCRdb call of TRBD2 cannot be checked. This CDR3 contains 14 residues. Germline CDR1 and CDR2: SGHTA and FQGNSA.